The clone carrying this TCR beta chain was seen only a few times. The sample belongs to a study of shared clonotypes between healthy human individuals. The CDR3 loop spans 14 amino acids. In germline, CDR1 is MNHEY, CDR2 SMNVEV (reference sequence). Trimming stripped 8 bases from V and 0 bases from J, with 8 bases between. Sequenced by immunoSEQ multiplex PCR; TCRdb stores in-frame clones only, minus some. The sample yields around 500,000 clones, 75% to 85% seen once. Sequences were obtained from PBMCs. This TCR was sampled from a middle-aged woman in good health. Some clones in this sample may be carry-over from other donors' samples. V usage is TRBV27 and J usage is TRBJ2-6; no clear D gene. CDR3 bases: TGTGCCAGCCAAGGGTTCTCTGGGGCCAACGTCCTGACTTTC. Its translation: CASQGFSGANVLTF.